These 18 T cell receptor beta chains were all obtained from the same sample, sequenced in a study of human T cells and chemical hapten exposure. A single record per CDR3 protein comes from TCRdb applying MiXCR to the RACE reads. The sample comprises over 300,000 distinct CDR3 sequences, roughly 5.3% of which are singletons, and around 2.6% rests with the top ten. The time point is: pre-sensitization, week 0. Treatment defined: therapeutic diphenylcyclopropenone sensitization with weekly scalp DPC. The source material was whole blood, sampled in connection with sensitization to the hapten diphenylcyclopropenone (DPC). The receptors shown here come from a woman between 50 and 59 years old with alopecia areata. Some clones in this sample may be carry-over from other donors' samples.

This clonotype was seen at least ten times. The J gene is TRBJ2-7, the V gene TRBV20-1, with D possibly being TRBD2 (6 bases). V was clipped by 0 bases and J by 0 bases, with 6 bases between them. This CDR3 has 13 residues. Germline assignment: CDR1 DFQATT and CDR2 SNEGSKA (reference sequence). Here the CDR3 DNA reads TGCAGTGCTAGAGAGCGGGACTCCTACGAGCAGTACTTC. It codes for CSARERDSYEQYF.

In its sample, this clonotype was seen once. A much bigger clone sits one base away, suggesting this may be a read error. The genes are TRBV29-1 and TRBJ1-2, with D perhaps matching TRBD1 (5 bases). Germline loops: CDR1 SQVTM, CDR2 ANQGSEA. This CDR3 comprises 17 residues. CDR3 protein: CSVGGLPISLTGYGYAF. For the CDR3, the DNA is TGCAGCGTTGGGGGCCTACCGATCAGCCTCACGGGGTATGGCTACGCCTTC.

This clonotype was found many times. The J gene is TRBJ2-3, the V gene TRBV7-9; D may match TRBD1 or TRBD2 (5 bases each). V lost 1 base to trimming and J lost 4 bases, with 6 bases between them. The CDR3 is made up of 13 amino acids. Germline CDR1 is SEHNR and CDR2 is FQNEAQ (reference sequence). In nucleotides, the CDR3 is TGTGCCAGCAGCTTAGGAGGGGCAGATACGCAGTATTTT. It specifies CASSLGGADTQYF.

The chain carries TRBV20-1 and TRBJ1-2; D gene unclear. Germline CDR1 is DFQATT and CDR2 is SNEGSKA (reference sequence). The CDR3 is 13 amino acids. Trimming took off 3 bases at V and 3 bases at J, with 11 bases between the two ends. The CDR3 bases are TGCAGTGCTAGTGAAGGGCAGTACTATGGCTACACCTTC. It encodes CSASEGQYYGYTF.

CDR3 sequence reads: CASSSGTRYQETQYF. The CDR3 region has the DNA TGTGCCAGCAGCTCCGGGACCCGTTACCAAGAGACCCAGTACTTC. The chain carries TRBV5-6 and TRBJ2-5, with D possibly called TRBD1 or TRBD2 (5 bases each). This CDR3 spans 15 amino acids. The V and J ends lost 3 bases and 0 bases respectively, with 12 bases between them. Germline values: CDR1 SGHDT, CDR2 YYEEEE.

The chain recombines TRBV6-5 with TRBJ2-7; 7 nucleotides agree with TRBD1. With 6 bases clipped from V and 2 bases from J, the junction kept 16 bases outside the gene matches. The CDR3 is made up of 17 amino acids. Germline loops: CDR1 MNHEY, CDR2 SVGAGI. CDR3 DNA: TGTGCCAGCAGCACACAGGGCAGGGGGATTTCCCCCTACGAGCAGTACTTC. It yields the protein CASSTQGRGISPYEQYF.

The chain combines TRBV7-9 with TRBJ1-4; D not certain. The CDR3 has 15 residues. CDR1 SEHNR and CDR2 FQNEAQ come from the germline V gene (reference sequence). With 7 bases removed from V and 8 bases from J, the gap between germline ends came to 20 bases. This chain's CDR3 is CASTPRTGVVEKLFF. CDR3 coding DNA: TGTGCCAGCACCCCCCGAACGGGCGTAGTGGAAAAACTGTTTTTT.

Many counts were recorded for this clonotype. The V and J genes are TRBV20-1 and TRBJ2-3; possibly TRBD1 for D (5 bases). The CDR3 totals 16 residues. CDR1 and CDR2 (germline): DFQATT, SNEGSKA (reference sequence). V was clipped by 0 bases and J by 2 bases, with 15 bases between them. The CDR3 sequence: CSARDRKGLLTDTQYF. CDR3 in DNA: TGCAGTGCTAGAGATCGGAAGGGGCTGCTCACAGATACGCAGTATTTT.

Many counts were recorded for this clonotype. This chain uses TRBV3-1 with TRBJ1-1; possible D gene TRBD1, 6 bases. V lost 3 bases and J lost 4, with 15 bases in between. Germline CDR1 is LGHDT and CDR2 is YNNKEL (reference sequence). CDR3 size: 15 residues. This chain's CDR3 is CASSHGGRLGTEAFF. The CDR3 DNA reads TGTGCCAGCAGCCACGGGGGGCGGTTGGGCACTGAAGCTTTCTTT.

Many counts were recorded for this clonotype. This rearrangement joins TRBV29-1 to TRBJ2-2; no reliable D call. Germline values: CDR1 SQVTM, CDR2 ANQGSEA. This CDR3 is built from 11 residues. The V gene lost 6 bases and the J gene lost 6 bases, with 8 bases spanning the gap. The CDR3 is CSVGSPGELFF. CDR3 nucleotides: TGCAGCGTGGGTAGCCCCGGGGAGCTGTTTTTT.

This clonotype was detected ten times or more. CDR3 in amino acids: CASSFEGEGRTDTQYF. The CDR3 bases are TGTGCCAGCAGCTTTGAAGGAGAGGGTCGGACAGATACGCAGTATTTT. The rearrangement uses TRBV6-4 and TRBJ2-3; D is perhaps TRBD2 (5 bases). This CDR3 is built from 16 residues. Germline lookup yields CDR1 MRHNA and CDR2 SNTAGT. V was pared by 6 bases and J by 3 bases, with 19 bases between.

In its sample, this clonotype was seen a few times. The chain combines TRBV5-1 with TRBJ2-3; 8 bases fit TRBD1. This CDR3 contains 16 residues. CDR1 is SGHRS and CDR2 is YFSETQ in the germline V gene. The V gene end was trimmed by 1 base and the J gene end by 3 bases; junction bases not matched to a gene: 7. For the CDR3, the DNA is TGCGCCAGCAGCTTGCAGGGGGCAGAAGGTACAGATACGCAGTATTTT. This codes for CASSLQGAEGTDTQYF. Variable domain in full (rest from reference TRBV5-1 and TRBJ2-3): KAGVTQTPRYLIKTRGQQVTLSCSPISGHRSVSWYQQTPGQGLQFLFEYFSETQRNKGNFPGRFSGRQFSNSRSEMNVSTLELGDSALYLCASSLQGAEGTDTQYFGPGTRLTVL.

The J gene is TRBJ1-3, the V gene TRBV12-3 or TRBV12-4; no firm D call. The V end lost 10 bases, the J end lost 4 bases, and 5 bases lay between the germline ends. CDR3 length: 10 amino acids. The CDR3 DNA is TGTGCCACGGGGGGAAACACCATATATTTT. Residues: CATGGNTIYF.

This chain links TRBV7-9 with TRBJ1-1; TRBD1 is a possible D gene (6 bases). This CDR3 contains 15 residues. The V gene lost 4 bases and the J gene lost 0 bases, with 12 bases spanning the gap. The germline V gene has CDR1 SEHNR and CDR2 FQNEAQ (reference sequence). The CDR3, as DNA: TGTGCCAGCAGCTCACAGGGCACTTTGAACACTGAAGCTTTCTTT. Protein sequence: CASSSQGTLNTEAFF.

This clonotype was counted many times. The V and J genes are TRBV9 and TRBJ2-7; D unresolved. This CDR3 region has 13 residues. V shed 3 bases and J shed 0 bases, with 7 bases lying between them. The germline gives CDR1 SGDLS, CDR2 YYNGEE. The CDR3 nucleotides are TGTGCCAGCAGCGGCACAAACTCCTACGAGCAGTACTTC. It specifies CASSGTNSYEQYF.

This clonotype was counted at least ten times. This sequence joins TRBV5-1 and TRBJ2-5; 7 bases map to TRBD2. The V and J ends lost 4 bases and 2 bases, in that order; junction bases with no gene match: 2. The CDR3 is 13 residues long. Germline lookup yields CDR1 SGHRS and CDR2 YFSETQ. The CDR3: CASSPGLQETQYF. CDR3 sequence (DNA): TGCGCCAGCAGCCCGGGACTACAAGAGACCCAGTACTTC. Supplemented by reference TRBV5-1 and TRBJ2-5, the full variable domain reads KAGVTQTPRYLIKTRGQQVTLSCSPISGHRSVSWYQQTPGQGLQFLFEYFSETQRNKGNFPGRFSGRQFSNSRSEMNVSTLELGDSALYLCASSPGLQETQYFGPGTRLLVL.

This clonotype has ten or more counts. V and J are TRBV28 and TRBJ2-7; 11 bases are shared with TRBD1. The CDR3 spans 15 residues. Germline lookup yields CDR1 MDHEN and CDR2 SYDVKM. Trimming cost V 4 bases and J 5 bases; bases outside gene matches: 7. Here the CDR3 DNA reads TGTGCCAGCAGTTCTACAGGGACAGGGGGGAACGAGCAGTACTTC. Translation gives CASSSTGTGGNEQYF.

The chain links TRBV20-1 to TRBJ2-7; the match to TRBD2 covers 9 bases. V lost 1 base to trimming and J lost 4 bases; unmatched junction nucleotides: 14. CDR3 length: 17 residues. CDR1 is DFQATT and CDR2 is SNEGSKA in the germline V gene (reference sequence). The CDR3 loop is CSARAAPQTSGLYEQYF. The CDR3 DNA reads TGCAGTGCTAGAGCCGCCCCACAGACTAGCGGATTATACGAGCAGTACTTC.